The 6 T cell receptor beta chains presented below share a single source sample, sequenced in a study of T cell changes during pregnancy in multiple sclerosis. The method was immunoSEQ multiplex PCR; TCRdb's version includes in-frame clones alone and lacks a portion of them. The sample includes over 25,000 clones, 89% seen only once; the top ten take roughly 11%. Here the sequenced sample was CD8+ T cells from peripheral blood mononuclear cells, taken in the third trimester of pregnancy. The source is a female donor with multiple sclerosis, enrolled in a pregnancy study.

This chain joins TRBV27 and TRBJ2-1, with 10 bases identical to TRBD1. Germline V gene data show CDR1 as MNHEY and CDR2 as SMNVEV (reference sequence). The V gene end was trimmed by 6 bases and the J gene end by 5 bases; junction bases not matched to a gene: 10. The CDR3 length is 16 residues. Here the CDR3 DNA reads TGTGCCAGCAGAGGTTCCGACAGGGGGCGAAACAATGAGCAGTTCTTC. Its protein product is CASRGSDRGRNNEQFF.

This chain links TRBV27 with TRBJ2-1; 9 bases line up with TRBD2. Germline trimming cut 7 bases from V and 5 bases from J; bases unmatched to any gene: 9. Germline-derived CDR1 and CDR2 are MNHEY and SMNVEV (reference sequence). CDR3 length: 15 residues. The CDR3 DNA is TGTGCCAGCACACCGAGGGGCGGGAGGGACAATGAGCAGTTCTTC. Translating it yields CASTPRGGRDNEQFF.

This chain joins TRBV2 and TRBJ2-1, with TRBD2 as a possible D gene (5 bases). The CDR3 covers 15 residues. With 7 bases removed from V and 1 base from J, the gap between germline ends came to 14 bases. CDR1 and CDR2 (germline): SNHLY, FYNNEI. CDR3 in amino acids: CASKRGAASYNEQFF. For the CDR3, the DNA is TGTGCCAGCAAAAGAGGAGCGGCATCCTACAATGAGCAGTTCTTC.

The chain carries TRBV6-1 and TRBJ2-2, with D unresolved. The germline CDR1 and CDR2 sequences are MNHNS and SASEGT. The V gene lost 7 bases and the J gene lost 5 bases, with 14 bases spanning the gap. The CDR3 spans 14 residues. The CDR3 nucleotides read TGTGCCAGCATACGGCTAGAGAGAACCGGGGAGCTGTTTTTT. It is translated as CASIRLERTGELFF.

The chain combines TRBV2 with TRBJ2-1; 9 bases line up with TRBD2. The CDR3 loop spans 15 amino acids. V was clipped by 7 bases and J by 7 bases; unmatched bases: 11. Germline CDR1 is SNHLY and CDR2 is FYNNEI. CDR3 DNA sequence: TGTGCCAGCAATGGGCGGGAGGGCCTGTATAATGAGCAGTTCTTC. Translated, it gives CASNGREGLYNEQFF. Looking up the rest from reference TRBV2 and TRBJ2-1 gives the full variable domain: EPEVTQTPSHQVTQMGQEVILRCVPISNHLYFYWYRQILGQKVEFLVSFYNNEISEKSEIFDDQFSVERPDGSNFTLKIRSTKLEDSAMYFCASNGREGLYNEQFFGPGTRLTVL.

This chain's CDR3 is CASSEAQGPDYGYTF. The CDR3 coding sequence is TGTGCCAGCAGTGAAGCTCAGGGGCCTGACTATGGCTACACCTTC. The chain is built from TRBV2 and TRBJ1-2, with D maybe TRBD1 (6 bases). CDR3 size: 15 residues. From germline, CDR1 is SNHLY and CDR2 FYNNEI. Trimming removed 0 bases from V and 3 bases from J, with 11 bases in between. The full variable domain, with the rest looked up from reference TRBV2 and TRBJ1-2, is EPEVTQTPSHQVTQMGQEVILRCVPISNHLYFYWYRQILGQKVEFLVSFYNNEISEKSEIFDDQFSVERPDGSNFTLKIRSTKLEDSAMYFCASSEAQGPDYGYTFGSGTRLTVV.